Presented here are 15 T cell receptor beta chains from one specimen sequenced in a study of cytomegalovirus exposure and HLA in healthy donors (dated by TCRdb to 2016 to 2017). The library was obtained by the immunoSEQ multiplex PCR assay. For the multiplex PCR, a mixture combining 60 forward primers for TCR Vbeta segments and 13 reverse primers for TCR Jbeta segments was used. TCRdb mirrors the immuneACCESS table, restricted to in-frame sequences. Some clones are absent from its copies; in checked studies, under half trace to an unresolved V gene, and the reason for the others is unknown. A total of 100,000 to 150,000 clones appear in this sample, approximately 82% of them only once. 2.7% of the sample lies in the top ten. The sequencing sample was made of PBMCs. The receptors come from a boy younger than 10 in good health and CMV-seronegative.

This rearrangement joins TRBV5-4 to TRBJ2-1; 11 bases agree with TRBD1. Germline CDR1 is SGHNT and CDR2 is YYREEE (reference sequence). This CDR3 has 15 residues. J lost 6 bases, V lost 4 bases, and 6 bases had no gene match. The CDR3 here is CASSHRDRGGNEQFF. The CDR3 DNA reads as TGTGCCAGCAGCCATCGGGACAGGGGGGGCAATGAGCAGTTCTTC. Looking up the rest from reference TRBV5-4 and TRBJ2-1 gives the full variable domain: ETGVTQSPTHLIKTRGQQVTLRCSSQSGHNTVSWYQQALGQGPQFIFQYYREEENGRGNFPPRFSGLQFPNYSSELNVNALELDDSALYLCASSHRDRGGNEQFFGPGTRLTVL.

The chain uses TRBV7-9 and TRBJ1-5; 9 bases align to TRBD1. There are 16 residues in the CDR3. J lost 2 bases, V lost 5 bases, and 7 bases had no gene match. The V gene's germline CDR1 is SEHNR and CDR2 FQNEAQ (reference sequence). CDR3 in amino acids: CASSPSTGGGNQPQHF. The CDR3 bases are TGTGCCAGCAGCCCATCGACAGGGGGAGGCAATCAGCCCCAGCATTTT.

The J gene is TRBJ2-7, the V gene TRBV7-2, with D perhaps matching TRBD2 (6 bases). The germline V gene has CDR1 SGHTA and CDR2 FQGNSA. The CDR3 is 15 residues long. V was shortened by 5 bases and J by 6 bases, with 20 bases between the two germline ends. The CDR3 spells CASSRTWTKKGEQYF. As DNA, the CDR3 is TGTGCCAGCAGCCGGACTTGGACTAAGAAGGGCGAGCAGTACTTC.

The V and J genes are TRBV28 and TRBJ2-2, with 9 bases that match TRBD2. Germline loops: CDR1 MDHEN, CDR2 SYDVKM. The trim removed 5 bases at V and 1 base at J, leaving 2 bases unmatched. The CDR3 is 15 amino acids. CDR3 DNA: TGTGCCAGCAGTATACTAGCGGGGAACACCGGGGAGCTGTTTTTT. Its protein is CASSILAGNTGELFF. Using reference TRBV28 and TRBJ2-2 for the parts outside the CDR3, the full variable domain is DVKVTQSSRYLVKRTGEKVFLECVQDMDHENMFWYRQDPGLGLRLIYFSYDVKMKEKGDIPEGYSVSREKKERFSLILESASTNQTSMYLCASSILAGNTGELFFGEGSRLTVL.

The chain joins TRBV10-3 to TRBJ2-1; 9 nucleotides line up with TRBD2. The V and J ends lost 5 bases and 4 bases, in that order; junction bases with no gene match: 6. The CDR3 is 15 amino acids. Germline loops: CDR1 ENHRY, CDR2 SYGVKD. The CDR3 protein is CAISRLSGRYNEQFF. The CDR3, as DNA: TGTGCCATCAGTAGGCTTAGCGGGAGATACAATGAGCAGTTCTTC.

The chain carries TRBV7-8 and TRBJ1-1, with unresolved D. The germline CDR1 and CDR2 sequences are SGHVS and FQNEAQ. This CDR3 is built from 15 residues. V shed 1 base and J shed 0 bases, with 9 bases lying between them. The CDR3 here is CASSLERYMNTEAFF. Here the CDR3 DNA reads TGTGCCAGCAGCTTAGAAAGATACATGAACACTGAAGCTTTCTTT.

This chain connects TRBV10-3 to TRBJ2-3; 12 positions match TRBD2. The CDR3 loop spans 16 amino acids. Germline-derived CDR1 and CDR2 are ENHRY and SYGVKD. V lost 10 bases and J lost 2; bases outside the gene matches: 10. In DNA, the CDR3 is TGTGCCACCCTAAAGAGGACTAGCGGGACCACAGATACGCAGTATTTT. This translates into CATLKRTSGTTDTQYF.

CDR3 region: CASSESAGYGYTF. CDR3 coding DNA: TGTGCCAGCAGTGAATCGGCAGGGTATGGCTACACCTTC. The rearrangement uses TRBV6-1 and TRBJ1-2; tentative D call: TRBD1 (5 bases). CDR3 length: 13 residues. The germline V gene encodes CDR1 MNHNS and CDR2 SASEGT. Trimming took off 2 bases at V and 5 bases at J, with 9 bases between the two ends.

The DNA of the CDR3 is TGTGCCAGCAGCTTAGTACGGGGGGTGCTTGGGGCCAACGTCCTGACTTTC. Translation: CASSLVRGVLGANVLTF. The rearrangement uses TRBV11-2 and TRBJ2-6; 7 nucleotides align to TRBD2. The CDR3 sequence is 17 residues long. Germline assignment: CDR1 SGHAT and CDR2 FQNNGV. V shed 1 base and J 3 bases; nucleotides not matched to a gene: 6.

This chain connects TRBV6-4 to TRBJ2-1; 12 bases align to TRBD2. The germline V gene has CDR1 MRHNA and CDR2 SNTAGT. CDR3 size: 15 residues. The J segment lost 4 bases and the V segment lost 4 bases, leaving 2 bases of the junction unmatched. CDR3 DNA sequence: TGTGCCAGCAGTGTAACTAGCGGGAGGTACAATGAGCAGTTCTTC. Translation gives CASSVTSGRYNEQFF.

The rearrangement uses TRBV2 and TRBJ1-1; the match to TRBD1 covers 9 bases. This CDR3 region has 15 residues. Germline V CDR1 and CDR2: SNHLY, FYNNEI. Trimming cost V 4 bases and J 1 base; bases outside gene matches: 4. As DNA, the CDR3 is TGTGCCAGCAGTGTACAGGGGGCTACGAACACTGAAGCTTTCTTT. Translation: CASSVQGATNTEAFF.

The chain carries TRBV7-9 and TRBJ2-5; 8 bases agree with TRBD2. V was clipped by 7 bases and J by 1 base; unmatched bases: 11. There are 16 residues in the CDR3. Germline V gene lookup returns CDR1 SEHNR and CDR2 FQNEAQ (reference sequence). The CDR3 DNA reads as TGTGCCAGCAAGAAGGAGAGCGGGGGATTCCAAGAGACCCAGTACTTC. Translating it yields CASKKESGGFQETQYF.

The chain uses TRBV4-1 and TRBJ2-3; possibly TRBD1 for D (6 bases). Germline V gene sequence: CDR1 MGHRA, CDR2 YSYEKL. V shed 3 bases and J shed 2 bases, with 12 bases lying between them. CDR3 length: 15 residues. DNA for the CDR3: TGCGCCAGCAGCCAGGATGGACAGTTCACAGATACGCAGTATTTT. As protein: CASSQDGQFTDTQYF.

The chain links TRBV25-1 to TRBJ2-5; TRBD2 aligns across 11 bases. With V trimmed by 3 bases and J by 11 bases, 17 bases remained unmatched. Germline-derived CDR1 and CDR2 are MGHDK and SYGVNS. CDR3 length equals 17 residues. The CDR3 DNA reads TGTGCCAGCAGTGATGAGATAGAACTAGCGGGGGAAAAGGAGCAGTACTTC. Translation gives CASSDEIELAGEKEQYF.

The rearrangement joins TRBV6-4 to TRBJ1-2; 9 positions match TRBD1. The CDR3 runs 14 residues. Germline CDR1 is MRHNA and CDR2 is SNTAGT. Trimming cost V 5 bases and J 4 bases; bases outside gene matches: 5. The CDR3 DNA is TGTGCCAGCAGTAGCGGACAGGGGAGCTATGGCTACACCTTC. Protein sequence: CASSSGQGSYGYTF.